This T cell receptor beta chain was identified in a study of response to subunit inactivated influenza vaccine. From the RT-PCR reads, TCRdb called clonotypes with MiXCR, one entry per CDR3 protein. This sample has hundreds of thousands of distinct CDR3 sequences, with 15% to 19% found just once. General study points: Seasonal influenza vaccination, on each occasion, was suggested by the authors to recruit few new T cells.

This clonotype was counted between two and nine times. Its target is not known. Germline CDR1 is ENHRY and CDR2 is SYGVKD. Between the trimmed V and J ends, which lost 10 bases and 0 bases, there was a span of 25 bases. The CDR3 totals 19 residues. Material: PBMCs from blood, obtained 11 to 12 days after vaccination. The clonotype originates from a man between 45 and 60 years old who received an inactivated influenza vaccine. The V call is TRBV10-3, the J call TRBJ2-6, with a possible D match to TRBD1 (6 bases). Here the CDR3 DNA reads TGTGCCACCTTCACCGAGGGGACACATCGCCTCTCTGGGGCCAACGTCCTGACTTTC. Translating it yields CATFTEGTHRLSGANVLTF.